A single sample gave rise to the 30 T cell receptor beta chains below, sequenced in a study of blood T cell repertoires in COVID-19. Measured with immunoSEQ multiplex PCR; TCRdb has only the in-frame clones, and not every one. The data show some 170,000 clones, 75% to 80% seen once. The specimen was peripheral blood. The receptors derive from a woman in her 70s with acute or convalescent COVID-19.

The chain couples TRBV4-1 to TRBJ2-2, with D possibly being TRBD1 (6 bases). Germline loops: CDR1 MGHRA, CDR2 YSYEKL. The CDR3 has 15 amino acids. V was shortened by 5 bases and J by 0 bases, with 10 bases between the two germline ends. The CDR3 DNA is TGCGCCAGCAGCTACAGGACAGCGAACACCGGGGAGCTGTTTTTT. This encodes CASSYRTANTGELFF.

V gene TRBV19 combines with J gene TRBJ2-2; weak D call: TRBD1 (5 bases). The CDR3 is 14 residues long. Trimming pared 7 bases from V and 3 bases from J, leaving 12 bases between. Looked up from germline, CDR1 is LNHDA and CDR2 is SQIVND (reference sequence). CDR3 in amino acids: CASMQGYDTGELFF. The CDR3 region has the DNA TGTGCCAGTATGCAGGGCTATGACACCGGGGAGCTGTTTTTT.

This chain connects TRBV9 to TRBJ1-6, with 7 bases identical to TRBD1. CDR1 SGDLS and CDR2 YYNGEE come from the germline V gene. V gave up 0 bases and J gave up 14 bases; unmatched junction bases: 8. The CDR3 is 14 residues long. The CDR3 reads CASSVEKGTVSLHF. The CDR3 bases are TGTGCCAGCAGCGTAGAAAAGGGGACAGTATCCCTCCACTTT.

The chain employs TRBV5-1 and TRBJ1-1; a possible D gene is TRBD1 (5 bases). CDR1 and CDR2 (germline): SGHRS, YFSETQ. V dropped 1 base and J dropped 4 bases, with 11 bases sitting between them. This CDR3 spans 14 amino acids. The CDR3 spells CASSLIGQITEAFF. CDR3 coding DNA: TGCGCCAGCAGCTTGATAGGACAAATCACTGAAGCTTTCTTT.

V gene TRBV10-3 combines with J gene TRBJ1-5; the D is unclear. CDR1 is ENHRY and CDR2 is SYGVKD in the germline V gene. Deletions cut 0 bases from V and 4 bases from J, with 13 bases between. CDR3 size: 16 residues. CDR3 protein: CAISESGVGANQPQHF. In DNA form, the CDR3 reads TGTGCCATCAGTGAGTCCGGGGTCGGCGCTAATCAGCCCCAGCATTTT.

The CDR3 is CASSEGLARDTQYF. The CDR3 coding sequence is TGTGCCAGCAGTGAGGGACTAGCGAGAGATACGCAGTATTTT. This sequence joins TRBV6-1 and TRBJ2-3; TRBD2 agrees at 10 bases. With 3 bases clipped from V and 5 bases from J, the junction kept 2 bases outside the gene matches. In germline, CDR1 is MNHNS, CDR2 SASEGT. CDR3 size: 14 residues.

The CDR3 reads CASSQDFEIIGDGYTF. The DNA of the CDR3 is TGTGCCAGCAGCCAAGATTTCGAGATCATAGGGGATGGCTACACCTTC. The genes are TRBV3-1 (or the pseudogene TRBV3-2) and TRBJ1-2, with D possibly being TRBD1 (5 bases). Germline values: CDR1 LGHDT, CDR2 YNNKEL (reference sequence). Between the trimmed V and J ends, which lost 0 bases and 6 bases, there was a span of 17 bases. The CDR3 sequence is 16 residues long.

The J gene is TRBJ1-1, the V gene TRBV11-2; 10 nucleotides match TRBD1. This CDR3 has 19 amino acids. Germline V CDR1 and CDR2: SGHAT, FQNNGV. J was trimmed by 5 bases and V by 5 bases; bases with no gene match: 20. The CDR3 nucleotides are TGTGCCAGCAGCAGCTCGCCCTGGGGGACAGGGGAGATAGGAACTGAAGCTTTCTTT. This encodes CASSSSPWGTGEIGTEAFF.

The rearrangement joins TRBV24-1 to TRBJ2-3; the D is unclear. The CDR3 loop spans 11 amino acids. Germline values: CDR1 KGHDR, CDR2 SFDVKD. V was trimmed by 4 bases and J by 10 bases, leaving 8 bases between them. CDR3 DNA sequence: TGTGCCACCAGTGACCCCTCCGCGCAGTATTTT. Residues: CATSDPSAQYF.

The rearrangement links TRBV24-1 to TRBJ2-6; no clear D gene. CDR1 is KGHDR and CDR2 is SFDVKD in the germline V gene. V gave up 3 bases and J gave up 4 bases, with 15 bases separating them. The CDR3 extends over 17 amino acids. CDR3 protein: CATSDARPTSGANVLTF. CDR3 in DNA: TGTGCCACCAGTGATGCTAGACCTACCTCCGGGGCCAACGTCCTGACTTTC.

The CDR3, as DNA: TGCGCCAGCAGCGCGAGCGGGGCTAATAATCAGCCCCAGCATTTT. As protein: CASSASGANNQPQHF. V is TRBV5-1 and J is TRBJ1-5, with a tentative D call TRBD1 (5 bases). The CDR3 totals 15 residues. Germline V CDR1 and CDR2: SGHRS, YFSETQ. The V gene lost 4 bases and the J gene lost 4 bases, with 15 bases spanning the gap.

This clone has just one count. The genes are TRBV10-2 and TRBJ2-5, with D maybe TRBD1 (6 bases). CDR1 is WSHSY and CDR2 is SAAADI in the germline V gene. This CDR3 comprises 15 residues. Trimming took off 0 bases at V and 4 bases at J, with 12 bases between the two ends. The CDR3 DNA reads TGCGCCAGCAGTGAGTCTAACAGGGTGCGAGAGACCCAGTACTTC. Translated, it gives CASSESNRVRETQYF.

The chain carries TRBV7-9 and TRBJ1-1, with 7 bases aligning to TRBD1. Germline trimming cut 1 base from V and 5 bases from J; bases unmatched to any gene: 7. The CDR3 extends over 15 amino acids. Germline V lookup: CDR1 SEHNR, CDR2 FQNEAQ (reference sequence). The CDR3 bases are TGTGCCAGCAGCTTAGAAGCTGCAGGGGGTACTGAAGCTTTCTTT. It yields the protein CASSLEAAGGTEAFF.

V gene TRBV5-1 combines with J gene TRBJ2-7; a possible D gene is TRBD2 (6 bases). The CDR3 has 15 amino acids. With 0 bases removed from V and 2 bases from J, the gap between germline ends came to 12 bases. From germline, CDR1 is SGHRS and CDR2 YFSETQ. This CDR3 reads CASSLDGGYTYEQYF. Written as DNA, the CDR3 is TGCGCCAGCAGCTTGGATGGGGGGTACACCTACGAGCAGTACTTC. Using reference TRBV5-1 and TRBJ2-7 for the parts outside the CDR3, the full variable domain is KAGVTQTPRYLIKTRGQQVTLSCSPISGHRSVSWYQQTPGQGLQFLFEYFSETQRNKGNFPGRFSGRQFSNSRSEMNVSTLELGDSALYLCASSLDGGYTYEQYFGPGTRLTVT.

This rearrangement joins TRBV6-5 to TRBJ1-1; possibly TRBD1 for D (6 bases). CDR1 is MNHEY and CDR2 is SVGAGI in the germline V gene. The CDR3 consists of 15 residues. The V end lost 6 bases, the J end lost 5 bases, and 19 bases lay between the germline ends. The CDR3 nucleotides read TGTGCCAGCAGGATGGGGGCGGTGGTTGGAACTGAAGCTTTCTTT. Its protein is CASRMGAVVGTEAFF.

A remark on this clone: In the same sample, other DNA sequences code for this CDR3. V is TRBV12-3 or TRBV12-4 and J is TRBJ1-3; the D is unclear. The CDR3 sequence is 13 residues long. The V and J ends lost 5 bases and 0 bases respectively, with 5 bases between them. The CDR3 DNA is TGTGCCAGCAGTCTTAGCTCTGGAAACACCATATATTTT. Protein: CASSLSSGNTIYF.

The chain is built from TRBV24-1 and TRBJ1-5, with D possibly TRBD1 on 6 matching bases. The ends were cut back, 3 bases at V and 7 bases at J, with 18 bases in the middle. The CDR3 covers 16 residues. CDR1 and CDR2 (germline): KGHDR, SFDVKD. The CDR3 coding sequence is TGTGCCACCAGTGATCCCAAAGCAGGGGCGAGGCAGCCCCAGCATTTT. Encoded protein: CATSDPKAGARQPQHF.

The chain joins TRBV27 to TRBJ2-1; D gene ambiguous. Between the trimmed V and J ends, which lost 1 base and 5 bases, there was a span of 6 bases. The germline V gene encodes CDR1 MNHEY and CDR2 SMNVEV (reference sequence). The CDR3 has 13 residues. This chain's CDR3 is CASSLWSDNEQFF. The CDR3 DNA follows: TGTGCCAGCAGTTTATGGAGCGACAATGAGCAGTTCTTC.

The chain uses TRBV29-1 and TRBJ1-2; 7 nucleotides match TRBD1. The CDR3 covers 13 residues. Germline V gene sequence: CDR1 SQVTM, CDR2 ANQGSEA. With 1 base clipped from V and 7 bases from J, the junction kept 6 bases outside the gene matches. The CDR3 bases are TGCAGCGTTGAAGTCTCGCAGGGGGGTGGCTACACCTTC. It encodes CSVEVSQGGGYTF.

This rearrangement joins TRBV5-1 to TRBJ2-1; no firm D call. The germline gives CDR1 SGHRS, CDR2 YFSETQ. V was shortened by 1 base and J by 0 bases, with 11 bases between the two germline ends. The CDR3 sequence is 16 residues long. The CDR3 DNA reads as TGCGCCAGCAGCTTGAGTTTTGGCGGCTCCTACAATGAGCAGTTCTTC. It translates to CASSLSFGGSYNEQFF. Based on the CDR3 plus reference TRBV5-1 and TRBJ2-1, the full variable domain is KAGVTQTPRYLIKTRGQQVTLSCSPISGHRSVSWYQQTPGQGLQFLFEYFSETQRNKGNFPGRFSGRQFSNSRSEMNVSTLELGDSALYLCASSLSFGGSYNEQFFGPGTRLTVL.

The chain is built from TRBV25-1 and TRBJ1-1; no clear D. Germline CDR1 is MGHDK and CDR2 is SYGVNS. The CDR3 loop spans 14 amino acids. This CDR3 is CASRGEGVNTEAFF. The DNA for the CDR3 is TGTGCATCCAGAGGTGAGGGTGTCAACACTGAAGCTTTCTTT.

The chain is built from TRBV5-5 and TRBJ2-5; no clear D. Trimming removed 1 base from V and 1 base from J, with 11 bases in between. Germline CDR1 reads SGHKS; CDR2 reads YYEKEE (reference sequence). The CDR3 has 15 amino acids. The CDR3 DNA reads TGTGCCAGCAGCTTGATTTTGGCAATCCAAGAGACCCAGTACTTC. It translates to CASSLILAIQETQYF.

This clone came up once. J is TRBJ1-5 and V is TRBV27; no clear D. CDR1 is MNHEY and CDR2 is SMNVEV in the germline V gene (reference sequence). The V and J ends lost 1 base and 4 bases respectively, with 5 bases between them. The CDR3 extends over 13 amino acids. The CDR3 nucleotides read TGTGCCAGCAGTTTATTCCCGAATCAGCCCCAGCATTTT. Residues: CASSLFPNQPQHF.

This clone occurred a few times. The chain uses TRBV6-2 or TRBV6-3 and TRBJ2-2, with a tentative D call TRBD1 (5 bases). Germline V gene sequence: CDR1 MNHEY, CDR2 SVGEGT. The CDR3 sequence is 15 residues long. Trimming cost V 2 bases and J 7 bases, with 14 bases left between them. The DNA of the CDR3 is TGTGCCAGCAGTTACAGGCAGGGTGCGGACGGGGAGCTGTTTTTT. This sequence encodes CASSYRQGADGELFF.

Only a few counts were recorded for this clone. The rearrangement uses TRBV4-1 and TRBJ2-2; TRBD2 is a possible D gene (5 bases). Germline CDR1 MGHRA, CDR2 YSYEKL. CDR3 length: 13 residues. V was cut by 7 bases and J by 7 bases, with 13 bases left in between. The DNA for the CDR3 is TGCGCCAGCACCCTAACGGGGTTCGGGGAGCTGTTTTTT. This encodes CASTLTGFGELFF.

This clone was recorded once. The rearrangement links TRBV6-6 to TRBJ1-2, with 8 bases identical to TRBD1. CDR3 length: 15 residues. From germline, CDR1 is MNHNY and CDR2 SVGAGI (reference sequence). V was pared by 7 bases and J by 4 bases, with 11 bases of the junction left unmatched. CDR3 coding DNA: TGTGCCAGCACCCCTCGGACAGGGACGCTCTATGGCTACACCTTC. It translates to CASTPRTGTLYGYTF.

The chain combines TRBV18 with TRBJ2-6; D possibly corresponds to TRBD1 (5 bases). This CDR3 is 16 amino acids long. The V gene lost 2 bases and the J gene lost 1 base, with 9 bases spanning the gap. Germline V gene data show CDR1 as KGHSH and CDR2 as LQKENI. The CDR3 protein is CASSPIQGSGANVLTF. The CDR3 DNA follows: TGTGCCAGCTCACCAATTCAGGGTTCTGGGGCCAACGTCCTGACTTTC.

CDR3 residues: CASRSGNYEQYF. CDR3 coding DNA: TGCGCCAGCCGTAGCGGGAACTACGAGCAGTACTTC. The chain uses TRBV5-1 and TRBJ2-7, with TRBD2 matching 8 bases. The CDR3 contains 12 residues. From germline, CDR1 is SGHRS and CDR2 YFSETQ. V shed 7 bases and J 3 bases; nucleotides not matched to a gene: 3. Filled out from reference TRBV5-1 and TRBJ2-7, the complete variable domain reads KAGVTQTPRYLIKTRGQQVTLSCSPISGHRSVSWYQQTPGQGLQFLFEYFSETQRNKGNFPGRFSGRQFSNSRSEMNVSTLELGDSALYLCASRSGNYEQYFGPGTRLTVT.

V and J are TRBV5-4 and TRBJ2-7; D possibly corresponds to TRBD1 (5 bases). This CDR3 contains 15 residues. V lost 5 bases to trimming and J lost 2 bases, with 17 bases between them. The germline CDR1 and CDR2 sequences are SGHNT and YYREEE (reference sequence). The DNA of the CDR3 is TGTGCCAGCAGTCCTCGTCAGGGAAACACCTACGAGCAGTACTTC. Encoded protein: CASSPRQGNTYEQYF. The full variable domain, rest sourced from reference TRBV5-4 and TRBJ2-7, is ETGVTQSPTHLIKTRGQQVTLRCSSQSGHNTVSWYQQALGQGPQFIFQYYREEENGRGNFPPRFSGLQFPNYSSELNVNALELDDSALYLCASSPRQGNTYEQYFGPGTRLTVT.

The chain joins TRBV7-2 to TRBJ2-2; 8 bases map to TRBD2. With 5 bases clipped from V and 5 bases from J, the junction kept 13 bases outside the gene matches. The CDR3 is 17 amino acids. The germline gives CDR1 SGHTA, CDR2 FQGNSA. The CDR3 is CASSNPGLVRGTGELFF. CDR3 DNA sequence: TGTGCCAGCAGCAACCCGGGACTAGTGAGGGGTACCGGGGAGCTGTTTTTT.